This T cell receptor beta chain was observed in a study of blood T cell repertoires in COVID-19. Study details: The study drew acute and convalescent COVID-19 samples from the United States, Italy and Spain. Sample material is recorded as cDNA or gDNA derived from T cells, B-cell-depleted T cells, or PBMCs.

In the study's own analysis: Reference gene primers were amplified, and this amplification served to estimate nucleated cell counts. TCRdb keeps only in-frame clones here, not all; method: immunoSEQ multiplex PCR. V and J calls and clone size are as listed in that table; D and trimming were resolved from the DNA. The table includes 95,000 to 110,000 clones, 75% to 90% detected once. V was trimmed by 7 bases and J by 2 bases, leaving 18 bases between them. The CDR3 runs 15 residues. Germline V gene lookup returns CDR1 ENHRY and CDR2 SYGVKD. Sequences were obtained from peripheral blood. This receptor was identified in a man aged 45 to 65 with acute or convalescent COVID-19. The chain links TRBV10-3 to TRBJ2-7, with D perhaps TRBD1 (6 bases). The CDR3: CAIKDPGTTPYEQYF. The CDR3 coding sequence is TGTGCCATCAAGGATCCCGGGACAACCCCCTACGAGCAGTACTTC.